Presented here are 20 T cell receptor beta chains from one specimen sequenced in a study of neurological immune-mediated disorders. From the 5' RACE reads, TCRdb called clonotypes with MiXCR, one entry per CDR3 protein. The sample holds over 15,000 distinct CDR3 sequences, under 35% seen once. Sample: PBMCs. The receptors shown here come from a man between 45 and 60 years old with HTLV-1-associated myelopathy (HAM/TSP).

This clonotype was seen a few times. The chain uses TRBV15 and TRBJ2-3; D is perhaps TRBD2 (6 bases). This CDR3 comprises 16 residues. V was cut by 3 bases and J by 2 bases, with 15 bases left in between. Germline V gene sequence: CDR1 LNHNV, CDR2 YYDKDF (reference sequence). The CDR3 loop reads CATSRRERSYTDTQYF. CDR3 bases: TGTGCCACCAGCAGGCGGGAACGGTCCTACACAGATACGCAGTATTTT.

There are many counts of this clonotype. The chain's CDR3 is CASSNHDRTGIGSPLHF. The CDR3 nucleotides are TGTGCCAGCAGCAACCACGACAGGACAGGGATTGGTTCACCCCTCCACTTT. The rearrangement joins TRBV7-9 to TRBJ1-6; 8 bases fit TRBD1. The CDR3 runs 17 residues. The germline CDR1 and CDR2 sequences are SEHNR and FQNEAQ (reference sequence). V lost 5 bases, J lost 9 bases, and 15 bases stayed unmatched.

This clonotype was picked up a small number of times. The chain is built from TRBV6-6 and TRBJ2-1; 8 nucleotides agree with TRBD1. With 5 bases clipped from V and 6 bases from J, the junction kept 9 bases outside the gene matches. Germline loops: CDR1 MNHNY, CDR2 SVGAGI (reference sequence). This CDR3 has 15 residues. Written as DNA, the CDR3 is TGTGCCAGCAGTGCTGGACAGGGTCCAGCCAATGAGCAGTTCTTC. It is translated as CASSAGQGPANEQFF.

The gene calls are TRBV7-6 and TRBJ2-3; D remains unclear. With 3 bases removed from V and 4 bases from J, the gap between germline ends came to 11 bases. There are 14 residues in the CDR3. The germline V gene encodes CDR1 SGHVS and CDR2 FNYEAQ. This chain's CDR3 is CASSLAEAADTQYF. The CDR3 DNA reads TGTGCCAGCAGCTTGGCCGAGGCGGCAGATACGCAGTATTTT.

The chain couples TRBV7-2 to TRBJ2-1; D unclear. Trimming took 2 bases from V and 10 from J, leaving 9 bases between them. Germline CDR1 is SGHTA and CDR2 is FQGNSA. The CDR3 has 12 residues. In DNA, the CDR3 is TGTGCCAGCAGCTTAATTAGCTTAGAGCAGTTCTTC. It specifies CASSLISLEQFF.

The genes are TRBV9 and TRBJ1-1, with TRBD1 as a possible D gene (6 bases). Per germline, CDR1 SGDLS and CDR2 YYNGEE. The germline V and J ends were trimmed by 0 bases and 6 bases, with 15 bases remaining between them. The CDR3 is 15 residues long. The chain's CDR3 is CASSVVGAPGAEAFF. The CDR3 nucleotides are TGTGCCAGCAGCGTAGTGGGGGCCCCGGGCGCTGAAGCTTTCTTT. The variable domain in full, completed from reference TRBV9 and TRBJ1-1, reads DSGVTQTPKHLITATGQRVTLRCSPRSGDLSVYWYQQSLDQGLQFLIQYYNGEERAKGNILERFSAQQFPDLHSELNLSSLELGDSALYFCASSVVGAPGAEAFFGQGTRLTVV.

In this sample, this clonotype turned up many times. The rearrangement links TRBV5-1 to TRBJ2-3; weak D call: TRBD2 (5 bases). The CDR3 sequence is 14 residues long. The germline V and J ends were trimmed by 3 bases and 0 bases, with 8 bases remaining between them. Per germline, CDR1 SGHRS and CDR2 YFSETQ. The DNA for the CDR3 is TGCGCCAGCAGCTCGGACTGGAGCACAGATACGCAGTATTTT. This encodes CASSSDWSTDTQYF.

The genes are TRBV20-1 and TRBJ2-5, with 13 bases aligning to TRBD2. The CDR3 runs 18 residues. Germline values: CDR1 DFQATT, CDR2 SNEGSKA (reference sequence). Trimming took 6 bases from V and 2 from J; bases not matched to a gene: 15. CDR3 amino acids: CSATRLAGGRGLQETQYF. In DNA, the CDR3 is TGCAGTGCCACGCGACTAGCGGGGGGAAGGGGGCTTCAAGAGACCCAGTACTTC.

This clonotype was seen a handful of times. V and J are TRBV20-1 and TRBJ2-5; 8 bases align to TRBD1. The CDR3 consists of 14 residues. The J segment lost 4 bases and the V segment lost 0 bases, leaving 4 bases of the junction unmatched. The germline CDR1 and CDR2 sequences are DFQATT and SNEGSKA (reference sequence). CDR3: CSARDSGTGETQYF. CDR3 in DNA: TGCAGTGCTAGAGATTCCGGGACAGGAGAGACCCAGTACTTC.

This clonotype has more than one count but fewer than ten. The V call is TRBV7-9, the J call TRBJ2-7; 10 bases map to TRBD1. This CDR3 region has 17 residues. The germline CDR1 and CDR2 sequences are SEHNR and FQNEAQ (reference sequence). After removal of 4 bases from V and 4 bases from J, the junction contained 13 bases not matched to a gene. CDR3 sequence reads: CASSSPRDRGRSYEQYF. The CDR3 DNA reads TGTGCCAGCAGCTCCCCTCGGGACAGGGGAAGGTCGTACGAGCAGTACTTC.

This chain uses TRBV5-6 with TRBJ2-1; 7 nucleotides align to TRBD2. V was clipped by 1 base and J by 8 bases; unmatched bases: 3. This CDR3 comprises 13 residues. Germline V gene lookup returns CDR1 SGHDT and CDR2 YYEEEE. The CDR3 sequence is CASSLRAGDEQFF. Written as DNA, the CDR3 is TGTGCCAGCAGCTTGCGGGCGGGGGATGAGCAGTTCTTC.

This clonotype has ten or more counts. This chain joins TRBV30 and TRBJ1-1; D gene uncertain. Trimming cost V 1 base and J 0 bases, with 6 bases left between them. The CDR3 covers 13 residues. Germline CDR1 and CDR2: GTSNPN and SVGIG (reference sequence). The CDR3 DNA is TGTGCCTGGAGTGGTCAGGTGAACACTGAAGCTTTCTTT. It encodes CAWSGQVNTEAFF.

This clonotype has just a few counts. This chain uses TRBV5-1 with TRBJ2-7; no firm D call. Germline CDR1 and CDR2: SGHRS and YFSETQ. V was shortened by 0 bases and J by 0 bases, with 7 bases between the two germline ends. The CDR3 extends over 14 amino acids. CDR3 region: CASSLAPSSYEQYF. CDR3 sequence (DNA): TGCGCCAGCAGCTTGGCGCCAAGCTCCTACGAGCAGTACTTC.

In its sample, this clonotype was seen many times. This chain connects TRBV11-2 to TRBJ2-2, with TRBD1 identical over 9 bases. This CDR3 comprises 16 residues. With 5 bases clipped from V and 0 bases from J, the junction kept 4 bases outside the gene matches. The germline V gene has CDR1 SGHAT and CDR2 FQNNGV. CDR3 residues: CASSPRQGANTGELFF. In DNA form, the CDR3 reads TGTGCCAGCAGCCCTAGACAGGGGGCGAACACCGGGGAGCTGTTTTTT.

The rearrangement joins TRBV5-1 to TRBJ2-3; 7 bases fit TRBD2. The CDR3 loop spans 14 amino acids. V was clipped by 4 bases and J by 1 base; unmatched bases: 3. CDR1 is SGHRS, CDR2 YFSETQ, per germline. CDR3 amino acids: CASSTGLGTDTQYF. DNA of the CDR3: TGCGCCAGCAGCACCGGACTAGGCACAGATACGCAGTATTTT.

The rearrangement uses TRBV9 and TRBJ2-3, with D perhaps TRBD1 or TRBD2 (5 bases each). The V and J ends lost 0 bases and 4 bases respectively, with 12 bases between them. From germline, CDR1 is SGDLS and CDR2 YYNGEE. The CDR3 length is 15 residues. CDR3 sequence: CASSVAGRGADTQYF. The CDR3 nucleotides are TGTGCCAGCAGCGTAGCCGGAAGAGGGGCAGATACGCAGTATTTT.

The chain combines TRBV6-2 or TRBV6-3 with TRBJ2-1; D is possibly TRBD2 (6 bases). V lost 6 bases to trimming and J lost 7 bases, with 19 bases between them. Germline-derived CDR1 and CDR2 are MNHEY and SVGEGT. The length of the CDR3 is 15 residues. The CDR3 sequence: CASRLLGSLANEQFF. The DNA of the CDR3 is TGTGCCAGCAGACTCCTGGGGAGCCTAGCGAATGAGCAGTTCTTC.

This rearrangement joins TRBV20-1 to TRBJ2-3; 8 positions agree with TRBD2. Per the germline V gene, CDR1 is DFQATT and CDR2 is SNEGSKA (reference sequence). The CDR3 is 14 amino acids. V lost 5 bases to trimming and J lost 2 bases; unmatched junction nucleotides: 6. CDR3 protein: CSAQAGGLTDTQYF. Written as DNA, the CDR3 is TGCAGTGCTCAGGCGGGGGGTCTCACAGATACGCAGTATTTT.

The chain links TRBV6-6 to TRBJ1-4; D call uncertain. The CDR3 is 14 amino acids. From germline, CDR1 is MNHNY and CDR2 SVGAGI (reference sequence). V shed 6 bases and J shed 0 bases, with 8 bases lying between them. This chain's CDR3 is CASRKATTNEKLFF. The CDR3, as DNA: TGTGCCAGCAGGAAGGCAACAACTAATGAAAAACTGTTTTTT.

This clonotype is labeled as large (0.1 to 1%). The rearrangement uses TRBV5-1 and TRBJ2-1; perhaps TRBD1 as D (6 bases). The CDR3 extends over 16 amino acids. Trimming left V 4 bases short and J 6 bases short, with 20 bases between. Germline V gene sequence: CDR1 SGHRS, CDR2 YFSETQ. CDR3 in DNA: TGCGCCAGCAGCCCTAGGGGGTCGGGACCCCTCAATGAGCAGTTCTTC. It is translated as CASSPRGSGPLNEQFF.